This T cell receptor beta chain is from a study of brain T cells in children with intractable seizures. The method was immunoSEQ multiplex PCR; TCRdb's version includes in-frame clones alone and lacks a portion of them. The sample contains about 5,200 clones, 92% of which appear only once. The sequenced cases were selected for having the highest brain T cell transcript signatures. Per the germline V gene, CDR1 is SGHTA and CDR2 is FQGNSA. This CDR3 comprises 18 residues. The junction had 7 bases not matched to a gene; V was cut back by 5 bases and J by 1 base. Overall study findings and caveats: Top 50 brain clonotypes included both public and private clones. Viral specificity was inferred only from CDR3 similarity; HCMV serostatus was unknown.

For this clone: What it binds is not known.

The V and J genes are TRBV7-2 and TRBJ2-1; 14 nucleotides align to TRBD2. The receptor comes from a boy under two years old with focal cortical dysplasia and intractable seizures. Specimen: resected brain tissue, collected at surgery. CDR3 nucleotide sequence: TGTGCCAGCAGCCTGACTAGCGGGGGGGTGTCGTCCTACAATGAGCAGTTCTTC. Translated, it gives CASSLTSGGVSSYNEQFF.